These 30 T cell receptor beta chains were sequenced from one sample in a study of post-analysis software for immune sequencing data. Findings of the study overall: Compared with controls, patients had more of five TRBV segments, including TRBV5-6, TRBV5-1 and TRBV20-1.

Carried by the TCR beta cDNA libraries were unique molecular identifiers. In TCRdb, the PCR reads were re-called with MiXCR into one record per CDR3 protein. The profile shows roughly 730,000 distinct CDR3 sequences, roughly 29% of them singletons. No cognate antigen is known for these TCRs. The sample comprised blood. All receptors come from a girl between 10 and 17 years old with multiple sclerosis.

J is TRBJ2-3 and V is TRBV28; D may be TRBD2 (5 bases). Germline values: CDR1 MDHEN, CDR2 SYDVKM. Between the trimmed V and J ends, which lost 8 bases and 1 base, there was a span of 16 bases. The CDR3 totals 15 residues. In DNA form, the CDR3 reads TGTGCCAGCGATACCCCTGGAGGAGGCACAGATACGCAGTATTTT. Translated, it gives CASDTPGGGTDTQYF.

Ten or more counts support this clonotype. V and J are TRBV10-3 and TRBJ2-6, with TRBD2 matching over 8 bases. V lost 4 bases to trimming and J lost 0 bases; unmatched junction nucleotides: 8. The CDR3 is 18 amino acids. The germline CDR1 and CDR2 sequences are ENHRY and SYGVKD. CDR3 nucleotide sequence: TGTGCCATCAGTGGGGGCGGGAGGAACTTCTCTGGGGCCAACGTCCTGACTTTC. As protein: CAISGGGRNFSGANVLTF.

V is TRBV6-6 and J is TRBJ1-5; 7 positions agree with TRBD1. This CDR3 comprises 14 residues. The ends lost 8 bases at V and 6 bases at J; junction bases unmatched: 10. Germline CDR1 is MNHNY and CDR2 is SVGAGI (reference sequence). The chain's CDR3 is CASALGQSRQPQHF. CDR3 DNA: TGTGCCAGCGCGCTGGGACAGTCACGTCAGCCCCAGCATTTT.

The table lists this clonotype with a few counts. This chain joins TRBV20-1 and TRBJ2-7; a weak D match, TRBD1 (6 bases). Germline CDR1 DFQATT, CDR2 SNEGSKA (reference sequence). This CDR3 region has 13 residues. Trimming removed 6 bases at V and 7 bases at J, with 19 bases between. The CDR3 sequence: CSAQPRGQGEQYF. As DNA, the CDR3 is TGCAGTGCCCAACCCCGGGGACAAGGGGAGCAGTACTTC.

There are many counts of this clonotype. The rearrangement uses TRBV7-2 and TRBJ2-7; D perhaps matches TRBD2 (5 bases). This CDR3 comprises 16 residues. CDR1 is SGHTA and CDR2 is FQGNSA in the germline V gene. V lost 2 bases to trimming and J lost 5 bases, with 19 bases between them. This CDR3 reads CASSLRSPRSGNEQYF. CDR3 bases: TGTGCCAGCAGCTTACGGTCCCCGAGGTCGGGGAACGAGCAGTACTTC.

This clonotype has a handful of counts. J is TRBJ2-1 and V is TRBV5-6, with TRBD2 matching over 10 bases. V lost 0 bases and J lost 4; bases outside the gene matches: 4. The CDR3 consists of 16 residues. CDR1 and CDR2 from the germline V gene are SGHDT and YYEEEE. CDR3 sequence: CASSLELAGKYNEQFF. The CDR3, as DNA: TGTGCCAGCAGCTTGGAACTAGCGGGGAAATACAATGAGCAGTTCTTC.

V and J are TRBV7-6 and TRBJ2-3, with 7 bases that match TRBD1. Germline V gives CDR1 SGHVS, CDR2 FNYEAQ. V lost 5 bases to trimming and J lost 11 bases; unmatched junction nucleotides: 7. The CDR3 runs to 12 residues. The CDR3 DNA sequence: TGTGCCAGCAGCCACCGACAGGGTGGGCAGTATTTT. Its protein is CASSHRQGGQYF.

The chain has TRBV20-1 and TRBJ2-7, with 11 nucleotides matching TRBD2. Trimming removed 5 bases from V and 7 bases from J; junction bases left unmatched: 16. CDR3 length equals 16 residues. The germline CDR1 and CDR2 sequences are DFQATT and SNEGSKA (reference sequence). CDR3 in amino acids: CSAPSLAGGVMWEQYF. CDR3 nucleotides: TGCAGTGCTCCCTCGCTAGCGGGAGGAGTGATGTGGGAGCAGTACTTC.

This rearrangement joins TRBV11-2 to TRBJ1-1; the match to TRBD1 covers 7 bases. There are 16 residues in the CDR3. Germline lookup yields CDR1 SGHAT and CDR2 FQNNGV. V gave up 5 bases and J gave up 5 bases; unmatched junction bases: 14. CDR3 sequence reads: CASSPTTGRLRTEAFF. The CDR3 DNA is TGTGCCAGCAGCCCAACGACAGGGCGGTTACGGACTGAAGCTTTCTTT.

The chain has TRBV7-2 and TRBJ1-6, with D tentatively TRBD1 (6 bases). This CDR3 comprises 16 residues. Germline CDR1 reads SGHTA; CDR2 reads FQGNSA. V shed 3 bases and J shed 5 bases, with 14 bases lying between them. The CDR3 DNA follows: TGTGCCAGCAGCTTCCGGGGGCTGGTTGATAATTCACCCCTCCACTTT. Encoded protein: CASSFRGLVDNSPLHF.

Ten or more counts support this clonotype. The V gene is TRBV7-2, the J gene TRBJ2-5; D may be TRBD2 (5 bases). The CDR3 has 13 amino acids. Germline CDR1 is SGHTA and CDR2 is FQGNSA. Trimming pared 5 bases from V and 5 bases from J, leaving 12 bases between. CDR3 protein: CASSRTGGETQYF. Written as DNA, the CDR3 is TGTGCCAGCAGCCGGACTGGAGGCGAGACCCAGTACTTC.

The chain has TRBV6-5 and TRBJ2-7, with TRBD1 as a possible D gene (6 bases). CDR3 length: 17 residues. Germline CDR1 MNHEY, CDR2 SVGAGI. Trimming took off 2 bases at V and 0 bases at J, with 17 bases between the two ends. The CDR3 DNA follows: TGTGCCAGCAGTTACGCGAGACTTACAGGGAGCTCCTACGAGCAGTACTTC. This codes for CASSYARLTGSSYEQYF.

The DNA of the CDR3 is TGTGCCAGCAGCTTATATCCAACAGATACGCAGTATTTT. It is translated as CASSLYPTDTQYF. V is TRBV7-2 and J is TRBJ2-3; D gene uncertain. The CDR3 totals 13 residues. CDR1 and CDR2 from the germline V gene are SGHTA and FQGNSA. V lost 2 bases, J lost 3 bases, and 6 bases lay in between.

In this sample, this clonotype turned up a few times. V gene TRBV28 combines with J gene TRBJ1-5; 7 nucleotides agree with TRBD1. The CDR3 spans 18 residues. The ends lost 5 bases at V and 3 bases at J; junction bases unmatched: 16. Looked up from germline, CDR1 is MDHEN and CDR2 is SYDVKM. This chain's CDR3 is CASSPHVGLQGYNQPQHF. As DNA, the CDR3 is TGTGCCAGCAGTCCACACGTGGGCCTACAGGGGTACAATCAGCCCCAGCATTTT. The full variable domain, completed using reference TRBV28 and TRBJ1-5, is DVKVTQSSRYLVKRTGEKVFLECVQDMDHENMFWYRQDPGLGLRLIYFSYDVKMKEKGDIPEGYSVSREKKERFSLILESASTNQTSMYLCASSPHVGLQGYNQPQHFGDGTRLSIL.

This clonotype was recorded at least ten times. The V gene is TRBV7-8, the J gene TRBJ2-3; maybe TRBD1 (6 bases). The ends were cut back, 4 bases at V and 6 bases at J, with 23 bases in the middle. The length of the CDR3 is 17 residues. CDR1 is SGHVS and CDR2 is FQNEAQ in the germline V gene. The CDR3 nucleotides are TGTGCCAGCAGCTCCAGGGGCCAAAGGATTGGTCGTGATACGCAGTATTTT. Its translation: CASSSRGQRIGRDTQYF.

V usage is TRBV7-2 and J usage is TRBJ2-1; the match to TRBD2 covers 11 bases. Germline V lookup: CDR1 SGHTA, CDR2 FQGNSA. The V segment lost 7 bases and the J segment 10 bases; nucleotides outside the gene matches: 12. The CDR3 sequence is 15 residues long. CDR3 nucleotide sequence: TGTGCCAGCACCCTCAGACTAGCGGGACCCAGGGAGCAGTTCTTC. It translates to CASTLRLAGPREQFF.

About this clonotype: A much larger clone differs by one base, so this may be a read error. V and J are TRBV7-8 and TRBJ2-5; D is undetermined. Germline CDR1 and CDR2: SGHVS and FQNEAQ. The CDR3 sequence is 15 residues long. CDR3: CTSSLLAESRETQYF. DNA for the CDR3: TGTACCAGCAGCTTATTGGCGGAGAGTCGGGAGACCCAGTACTTC.

This clonotype was observed a few times. V and J are TRBV4-2 and TRBJ2-1; TRBD2 aligns across 11 bases. CDR3 size: 16 residues. Looked up from germline, CDR1 is LGHNA and CDR2 is YNFKEQ. The trim removed 1 base at V and 9 bases at J, leaving 8 bases unmatched. The DNA of the CDR3 is TGTGCCAGCAGCCAAGCAGTAGCGGGAGGGGTCAGTGAGCAGTTCTTC. Translating it yields CASSQAVAGGVSEQFF.

The chain carries TRBV2 and TRBJ1-5, with 8 bases lining up with TRBD1. The CDR3 runs to 15 residues. The germline CDR1 and CDR2 sequences are SNHLY and FYNNEI. With V trimmed by 4 bases and J by 0 bases, 2 bases remained unmatched. The CDR3 coding sequence is TGTGCCAGCAGTGTGGGACAGGCTAGCAATCAGCCCCAGCATTTT. Protein sequence: CASSVGQASNQPQHF.

V and J are TRBV20-1 and TRBJ1-5; TRBD1 matches at 9 bases. This CDR3 is 15 amino acids long. Germline CDR1 DFQATT, CDR2 SNEGSKA (reference sequence). Trimming took 2 bases from V and 1 from J; bases not matched to a gene: 3. CDR3 DNA: TGCAGTGCTAGACCCGACAGGGGGAGCAATCAGCCCCAGCATTTT. It yields the protein CSARPDRGSNQPQHF.

The chain's CDR3 is CASSPDRVDIQYF. CDR3 in DNA: TGTGCCAGCAGCCCGGACAGGGTGGACATTCAGTACTTC. V is TRBV5-6 and J is TRBJ2-7; 8 nucleotides agree with TRBD1. The end of the DNA fits TRBJ2-4 better, so the J call may be wrong. Per germline, CDR1 SGHDT and CDR2 YYEEEE. The CDR3 runs 13 residues.

CDR3 in amino acids: CSARDRAFSYEQYF. The CDR3 region has the DNA TGCAGTGCTAGAGATAGGGCCTTTTCCTACGAGCAGTACTTC. The chain is built from TRBV20-1 and TRBJ2-7; D ambiguous. Trimming removed 0 bases from V and 1 base from J, with 10 bases in between. CDR1 is DFQATT and CDR2 is SNEGSKA in the germline V gene (reference sequence). CDR3 length: 14 residues.

V and J are TRBV20-1 and TRBJ2-5; D not resolved. Germline V gene data show CDR1 as DFQATT and CDR2 as SNEGSKA (reference sequence). This CDR3 contains 12 residues. The V gene lost 7 bases and the J gene lost 2 bases, with 11 bases spanning the gap. The CDR3: CSVSPEQETQYF. CDR3 in DNA: TGCAGTGTGTCACCGGAACAAGAGACCCAGTACTTC.

The gene calls are TRBV7-8 and TRBJ2-1; 10 bases fit TRBD2. V lost 8 bases to trimming and J lost 8 bases; unmatched junction nucleotides: 9. There are 14 residues in the CDR3. Germline lookup yields CDR1 SGHVS and CDR2 FQNEAQ. For the CDR3, the DNA is TGTGCCAGCCGAACTAGCGGGGATGTGGATGAGCAGTTCTTC. This encodes CASRTSGDVDEQFF.

This clonotype has a handful of counts. The chain has TRBV20-1 and TRBJ2-5; D is uncertain. The ends were cut back, 0 bases at V and 5 bases at J, with 10 bases in the middle. CDR1 is DFQATT and CDR2 is SNEGSKA in the germline V gene (reference sequence). The CDR3 is made up of 13 amino acids. CDR3 DNA: TGCAGTGCTAGAGAGGCTAGTCGGGAGACCCAGTACTTC. It translates to CSAREASRETQYF.

This clonotype occurred a few times. The chain uses TRBV6-1 and TRBJ1-4, with D possibly TRBD1 on 5 matching bases. This CDR3 is built from 16 residues. In germline, CDR1 is MNHNS, CDR2 SASEGT. V was cut by 8 bases and J by 0 bases, with 16 bases left in between. CDR3 in amino acids: CASSNLWGSTNEKLFF. Here the CDR3 DNA reads TGTGCCAGCTCCAACCTTTGGGGGTCAACTAATGAAAAACTGTTTTTT.

Only a few counts were recorded for this clonotype. The V gene is TRBV28, the J gene TRBJ1-6; D is ambiguous. Germline lookup yields CDR1 MDHEN and CDR2 SYDVKM. The CDR3 spans 14 residues. Between the trimmed V and J ends, which lost 4 bases and 9 bases, there was a span of 13 bases. The CDR3 sequence: CASSWVSTGSPLHF. In DNA form, the CDR3 reads TGTGCCAGCAGTTGGGTCTCGACGGGTTCACCCCTCCACTTT.

In DNA form, the CDR3 reads TGTGCCAGCAGCATCGGACAGGGGAACACTGAAGCTTTCTTT. Its translation: CASSIGQGNTEAFF. The chain couples TRBV7-9 to TRBJ1-1; 8 bases map to TRBD1. Germline CDR1 is SEHNR and CDR2 is FQNEAQ (reference sequence). Trimming at V came to 5 bases and at J to 1 base, leaving 3 bases not matched to a gene. This CDR3 contains 14 residues.

This clonotype turned up a few times. The chain couples TRBV14 to TRBJ1-2; the D is unclear. V shed 0 bases and J shed 1 base, with 9 bases lying between them. This CDR3 region has 15 residues. Germline V gene sequence: CDR1 SGHDN, CDR2 FVKESK. CDR3 amino acids: CASSQELADNYGYTF. The DNA of the CDR3 is TGTGCCAGCAGCCAAGAGTTGGCAGATAACTATGGCTACACCTTC. The full variable domain, rest sourced from reference TRBV14 and TRBJ1-2, is EAGVTQFPSHSVIEKGQTVTLRCDPISGHDNLYWYRRVMGKEIKFLLHFVKESKQDESGMPNNRFLAERTGGTYSTLKVQPAELEDSGVYFCASSQELADNYGYTFGSGTRLTVV.

The chain carries TRBV7-3 and TRBJ2-1, with no clear D. This CDR3 has 16 residues. Trimming left V 3 bases short and J 4 bases short, with 16 bases between. Germline V gene sequence: CDR1 SGHTA, CDR2 FQGTGA. Here the CDR3 DNA reads TGTGCCAGCAGCTTGATGACCGGGCTCGGGTACAATGAGCAGTTCTTC. Encoded protein: CASSLMTGLGYNEQFF. Full variable domain (outside the CDR3, taken from reference TRBV7-3 and TRBJ2-1): GAGVSQTPSNKVTEKGKYVELRCDPISGHTALYWYRQSLGQGPEFLIYFQGTGAADDSGLPNDRFFAVRPEGSVSTLKIQRTERGDSAVYLCASSLMTGLGYNEQFFGPGTRLTVL.